This paragraph reports one T cell receptor beta chain. The sample comes from a study of T cell responses to AZD1222 COVID-19 vaccine. Germline assignment: CDR1 LGHNA and CDR2 YSLEER. Trimming took 3 bases from V and 1 from J, leaving 9 bases between them. There are 14 residues in the CDR3. The table came from immunoSEQ multiplex PCR; TCRdb's copy has only in-frame clones and leaves some out. Counted here are around 130,000 clones, around 84% occurring once; the ten biggest clones make up 10% to 15%. The receptor's source is an adult in good health. The chain recombines TRBV4-3 with TRBJ1-1; D unclear. The sequencing here drew on peripheral blood, taken on day 0 of AZD1222 vaccination. CDR3: CASSQVHTNTEAFF. CDR3 sequence (DNA): TGCGCCAGCAGCCAGGTCCACACGAACACTGAAGCTTTCTTT.